This TCR beta chain was captured in a study of neurological immune-mediated disorders. Findings and limits, study-wide: Whereas HTLV-1-associated myelopathy showed the most TCR clonal expansion, multiple sclerosis showed the least, with levels below those of healthy controls.

This clonotype has at least ten counts. Antigen specificity is unknown. The method for making cDNA was 5'RACE, and it used 10-nucleotide random UMIs. TCRdb re-called the 5' RACE reads with MiXCR, one entry per CDR3 protein. The sample records fewer than 40,000 distinct CDR3 sequences, about 13% being singletons. V was clipped by 4 bases and J by 5 bases, with 16 bases between them. There are 15 residues in the CDR3. CDR1 and CDR2 (germline): MNHEY, SVGEGT. Time point described: longitudinal time-point 2. The unsorted libraries originated from 2 million PBMCs that had been stored at -80 C. The source of this sequence is a woman aged 40 to 49 in good health. What was sequenced was PBMCs. V gene TRBV6-2 or TRBV6-3 combines with J gene TRBJ2-3; D is perhaps TRBD2 (5 bases). CDR3: CASSFPGVIGDTQYF. DNA of the CDR3: TGTGCCAGCAGTTTCCCCGGGGTTATCGGAGATACGCAGTATTTT.